The rows below give T cell receptor beta chains drawn from one sample of a study of blood T cell repertoires in COVID-19. The assay was immunoSEQ multiplex PCR, and TCRdb's table has in-frame clones only and misses some. The repertoire includes approximately 40,000 clones, 75% to 90% of them detected once, and 20% to 25% sits in the top ten. The sample comprised peripheral blood. The origin of the receptors is a man in his fifties or sixties with acute or convalescent COVID-19. Both conserved end residues are part of each CDR3. D genes are given only for firm matches. Clone sizes are given selectively: once, few, many, or a class where the clone is expanded.

d_gene | abundance | len | j_gene | v_gene | CDR3nt | CDR3aa
. | . | 16 | TRBJ2-1 | TRBV6-2/TRBV6-3 | TGTGCCAGCAGTTACCGCGGAGGAGTAGCACACAATGAGCAGTTCTTC | CASSYRGGVAHNEQFF
. | . | 16 | TRBJ1-5 | TRBV7-2 | TGTGCCAGCAGCGACTCCGGGTACTTCAGCAATCAGCCCCAGCATTTT | CASSDSGYFSNQPQHF
TRBD2 | . | 14 | TRBJ2-5 | TRBV3-1/TRBV3-2 | TGTGCCAGCGGGAGTAGCGGGAGTGGGGAGACCCAGTACTTC | CASGSSGSGETQYF
TRBD2 | few | 15 | TRBJ2-7 | TRBV6-5 | TGTGCCAGCACCGTAGCGGGAGCGCCCTCCTACGAGCAGTACTTC | CASTVAGAPSYEQYF
. | . | 14 | TRBJ1-2 | TRBV19 | TGTGCCAGTAGTGGGCGCCGGACAGAATATGGCTACACCTTC | CASSGRRTEYGYTF
TRBD1 | . | 16 | TRBJ2-2 | TRBV25-1 | TGTGCCAGCACCCCCCTGGGGACAGGGACCACCGGGGAGCTGTTTTTT | CASTPLGTGTTGELFF
. | . | 14 | TRBJ2-2 | TRBV25-1 | TGTGCCAGCAGTGTAGGGGCGAACACCGGGGAGCTGTTTTTT | CASSVGANTGELFF
. | once | 13 | TRBJ2-5 | TRBV24-1 | TGTGCCACCAGGGTGGCGGAAGAAGAGACCCAGTACTTC | CATRVAEEETQYF
TRBD2 | . | 16 | TRBJ2-3 | TRBV11-2 | TGTGCCAGCAGCTCCCGAGCGGGGGGGCCGAGGGATACGCAGTATTTT | CASSSRAGGPRDTQYF
TRBD2 | . | 16 | TRBJ2-5 | TRBV11-3 | TGTGCCAGCAGCTCCCCCAAACTAGCGGGAGTCGGTACCCAGTACTTC | CASSSPKLAGVGTQYF
. | . | 14 | TRBJ1-2 | TRBV19 | TGTGCCAGTAGTATAGACTCCCCCGACTATGGCTACACCTTC | CASSIDSPDYGYTF
TRBD1 | . | 14 | TRBJ1-1 | TRBV4-3 | TGCGCCAGCAGCTCCTCGGGACAGGGGACCCTAGCTTTCTTT | CASSSSGQGTLAFF
. | . | 15 | TRBJ1-1 | TRBV7-9 | TGTGCCAGCAGCTTAATTTCAGGGGTGAACACTGAAGCTTTCTTT | CASSLISGVNTEAFF
TRBD2 | . | 13 | TRBJ2-2 | TRBV12-3/TRBV12-4 | TGTGCCAGCAGTTCACTAGCGTCCGGGGAGCTGTTTTTT | CASSSLASGELFF
. | . | 15 | TRBJ2-2 | TRBV30 | TGTGCCTGGAGTGTTAGGGCGGGACTGAACGGGGAGCTGTTTTTT | CAWSVRAGLNGELFF
TRBD2 | . | 16 | TRBJ2-1 | TRBV29-1 | TGCAGCGTTGAAATACCCGGCGGGAGTTTTGTCCATGAGCAGTTCTTC | CSVEIPGGSFVHEQFF
. | . | 13 | TRBJ2-1 | TRBV7-9 | TGTGCCAGCAGCTCAGGGAGGTCCCATGAGCAGTTCTTC | CASSSGRSHEQFF
TRBD1 | . | 15 | TRBJ1-5 | TRBV9 | TGTGCCAGCAGCGAACGGACAGGGGGCGCGGAGCCCCAGCATTTT | CASSERTGGAEPQHF
. | . | 13 | TRBJ1-2 | TRBV24-1 | TGTGCCACCAGTGATAATCCAGGGGAGGGCTACACCTTC | CATSDNPGEGYTF
. | . | 13 | TRBJ1-5 | TRBV4-3 | TGCGCCAGCAGCCATGTGAGGGATCAGCCCCAGCATTTT | CASSHVRDQPQHF
TRBD1 | few | 15 | TRBJ1-2 | TRBV7-9 | TGTGCCAGCAGCCCTGGACAGGGGGAGGTCTATGGCTACACCTTC | CASSPGQGEVYGYTF
TRBD2 | . | 15 | TRBJ2-5 | TRBV7-7 | TGTGCTAGCAGCTTATTTGCGGGAGGGGGGGAGACCCAGTACTTC | CASSLFAGGGETQYF
TRBD2 | . | 17 | TRBJ2-7 | TRBV7-9 | TGTGCCAGCAGCTTGCGGACTAGCGTCTATAGTCTACAGGAGCAGTACTTC | CASSLRTSVYSLQEQYF
. | . | 17 | TRBJ2-3 | TRBV4-2 | TGTGCCAGCAGCCCGACGGCCCACAGCGGTAGCACAGATACGCAGTATTTT | CASSPTAHSGSTDTQYF
. | . | 13 | TRBJ1-6 | TRBV21-1 | TGTGCCAGCAGCAAGGGAGATAATTCACCCCTCCACTTT | CASSKGDNSPLHF
TRBD1 | . | 15 | TRBJ2-5 | TRBV5-1 | TGCGCCAGCAGCGTATACTGGACAGGGGGGGAGACCCAGTACTTC | CASSVYWTGGETQYF
TRBD1 | . | 16 | TRBJ1-2 | TRBV11-3 | TGTGCCAGCAGCCGAGACAGGGGGCTTCAATCGGACGGCTACACCTTC | CASSRDRGLQSDGYTF
. | . | 16 | TRBJ1-5 | TRBV6-5 | TGTGCCAGCAGTTACGGCGGGCAGCATCCATATCAGCCCCAGCATTTT | CASSYGGQHPYQPQHF
TRBD2 | . | 16 | TRBJ2-7 | TRBV9 | TGTGCCAGCAGCGTAGCTACGAGCGGGAGTCCTTACGAGCAGTACTTC | CASSVATSGSPYEQYF
. | . | 13 | TRBJ2-3 | TRBV12-3/TRBV12-4 | TGTGCCAGCACCCTAGACAGGTTCGATACGCAGTATTTT | CASTLDRFDTQYF
TRBD2 | . | 16 | TRBJ2-5 | TRBV3-1/TRBV3-2 | TGTGCCAGCAGCTTACGGACTAGCGGATTACAAGAGACCCAGTACTTC | CASSLRTSGLQETQYF
TRBD1 | . | 18 | TRBJ1-5 | TRBV6-2/TRBV6-3 | TGTGCCAGCAGTTCCAACCGGGACAGATATAATAGCAATCAGCCCCAGCATTTT | CASSSNRDRYNSNQPQHF
. | . | 13 | TRBJ2-1 | TRBV28 | TGTGCCAGCACCCCCGGACTTTACAATGAGCAGTTCTTC | CASTPGLYNEQFF